This T cell receptor (beta chain) originates from a study of CD8 T cells in ankylosing spondylitis. MiXCR, run by TCRdb on the 5' RACE reads, gives a single entry per CDR3 protein. This sample has about 250,000 distinct CDR3 sequences; 18% occur once, and the top ten carry under 40%. In this sample, this clonotype turned up a few times. The clonotype originates from a male donor with ankylosing spondylitis or in good health (not recorded which). The sequenced sample consisted of blood, either unsorted or a sorted T cell fraction (not recorded which).

For the CDR3, the DNA is TGTGCCAGCAGCTCACCCGGGACAGGGCCTGAAGCTTTCTTT. Translated, it gives CASSSPGTGPEAFF. This sequence joins TRBV7-9 and TRBJ1-1, with 9 bases aligning to TRBD1. CDR1 is SEHNR and CDR2 is FQNEAQ in the germline V gene (reference sequence). After removal of 4 bases from V and 6 bases from J, the junction contained 6 bases not matched to a gene. The CDR3 contains 14 residues.